Sequencing of this T cell receptor beta chain was carried out in a study of CD8+CD57+ T cells in acquired aplastic anemia. Study details: The sorted CD4+ and CD8+ cells yielded an average around 3 ug of DNA.

A remark on this clonotype: Its antigen is still unknown. As the CDR3 is not closed by the conserved phenylalanine or tryptophan, this likely results from a read error. It is unclear where the CDR3 begins or ends on the DNA, so no DNA is shown, and the CDR3 is as TCRdb lists it.

Only patients with CD8+CD57+ cell expansion on flow cytometry were chosen for sequencing. Genomic DNA templated the TCR beta VDJ and CDR3 profiling. TCRdb reprocessed the reads via MiXCR and lists one record per CDR3 protein. The data show approximately 260,000 distinct CDR3 sequences, with roughly 82% seen just once and roughly two fifths held by the top ten. Germline lookup yields CDR1 SNHLY and CDR2 FYNNEI. The CDR3 region is 16 residues in length, termini included. General study results and limits: The number of CD8+ CDR3 sequences shared by patients and controls was twenty-nine.

Material for sequencing was sorted CD4+, CD8+, or CD8+CD57+ T cells (not recorded which) from PBMCs. The rearrangement links TRBV2 to TRBJ1-6; whether TRBD1, the table's D call, matches the DNA was not checked. The TCR comes from a human donor with aplastic anemia. CDR3 loop: CASSDGGVDYNSFVHG.